This T cell receptor (beta chain) was captured in a study of blood T cells in healthy people across ages. Primers used in a second PCR of about 6 to 11 cycles were a sample-barcoded 5' primer and a J-beta primer mix. Using its own MiXCR run on the 5' RACE reads, TCRdb lists one record per CDR3 protein. The sample lists over 500,000 distinct CDR3 sequences; about a quarter were seen once. This clonotype was recorded once. The CDR3 has 14 amino acids. With 0 bases removed from V and 5 bases from J, the gap between germline ends came to 13 bases. Germline loops: CDR1 DFQATT, CDR2 SNEGSKA (reference sequence). Another study also made use of these data, one on T cells of mothers and their children. This second study notes: Three mothers and their six children, all healthy Caucasians, donated.

The chain is built from TRBV20-1 and TRBJ2-5, with D unresolved. This TCR came from a boy aged 2-9 years in good health. The sequencing sample was made of blood. The CDR3 protein is CSARDSGIYETQYF. CDR3 DNA sequence: TGCAGTGCTAGAGATAGTGGGATTTACGAGACCCAGTACTTC.